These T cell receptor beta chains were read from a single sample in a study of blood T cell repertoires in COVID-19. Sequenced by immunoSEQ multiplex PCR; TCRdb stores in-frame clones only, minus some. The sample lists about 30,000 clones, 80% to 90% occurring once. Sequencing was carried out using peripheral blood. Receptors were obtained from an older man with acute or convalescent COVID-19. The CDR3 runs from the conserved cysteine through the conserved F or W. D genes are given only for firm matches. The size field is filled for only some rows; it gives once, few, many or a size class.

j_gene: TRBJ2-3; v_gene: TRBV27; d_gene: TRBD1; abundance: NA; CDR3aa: CASSFGDSSTDTQYF; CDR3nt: TGTGCCAGCAGTTTCGGGGACAGTAGCACAGATACGCAGTATTTT
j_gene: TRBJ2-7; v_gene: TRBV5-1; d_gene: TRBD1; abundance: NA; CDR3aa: CASSLELFGTGNDEQYF; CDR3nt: TGCGCCAGCAGCTTGGAGCTATTCGGGACAGGGAATGACGAGCAGTACTTC
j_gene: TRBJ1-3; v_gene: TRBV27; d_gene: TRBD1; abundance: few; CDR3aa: CASADRDRGVGNTIYF; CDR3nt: TGTGCCAGCGCCGACAGGGACCGCGGTGTGGGAAACACCATATATTTT
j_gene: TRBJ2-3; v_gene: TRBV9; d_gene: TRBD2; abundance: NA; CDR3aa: CASSVTSGGASTDTQYF; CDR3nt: TGTGCCAGCAGCGTGACTAGCGGGGGCGCTAGCACAGATACGCAGTATTTT
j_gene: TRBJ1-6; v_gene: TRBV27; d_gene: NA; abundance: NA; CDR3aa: CASSLGRDNSPLHF; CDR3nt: TGTGCCAGCAGTTTAGGGCGGGATAATTCACCCCTCCACTTT
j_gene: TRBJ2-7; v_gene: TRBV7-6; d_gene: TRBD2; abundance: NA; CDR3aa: CASSSSGVSEQYF; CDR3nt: TGTGCCAGCAGCTCTAGCGGGGTTAGCGAGCAGTACTTC
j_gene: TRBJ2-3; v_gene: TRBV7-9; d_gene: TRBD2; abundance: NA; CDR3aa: CASSRTRTSGGAGTDTQYF; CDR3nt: TGTGCCAGCAGCCGGACAAGAACTAGCGGGGGGGCGGGCACAGATACGCAGTATTTT
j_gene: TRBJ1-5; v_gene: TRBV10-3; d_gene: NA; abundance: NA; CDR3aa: CAISEQSNQPQHF; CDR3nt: TGTGCCATCAGTGAACAGAGCAATCAGCCCCAGCATTTT
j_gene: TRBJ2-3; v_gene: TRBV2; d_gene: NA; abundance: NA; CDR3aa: CASLRRSGSGTDTQYF; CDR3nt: TGTGCCAGCCTGAGGCGATCGGGGTCTGGCACAGATACGCAGTATTTT
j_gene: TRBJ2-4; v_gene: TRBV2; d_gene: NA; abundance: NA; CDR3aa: CASSRQIENIQYF; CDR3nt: TGTGCCAGCAGCCGACAGATAGAAAACATTCAGTACTTC
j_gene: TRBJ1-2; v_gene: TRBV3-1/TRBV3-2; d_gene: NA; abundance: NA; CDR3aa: CASSPQASGYGYTF; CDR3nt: TGTGCCAGCAGCCCCCAGGCCAGTGGCTATGGCTACACCTTC
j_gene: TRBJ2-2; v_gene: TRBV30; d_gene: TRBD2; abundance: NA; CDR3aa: CALGLAGRRVTGELFF; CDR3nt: TGTGCCTTGGGACTAGCGGGGCGGCGTGTCACCGGGGAGCTGTTTTTT
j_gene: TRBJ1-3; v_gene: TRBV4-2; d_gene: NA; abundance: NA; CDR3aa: CASSQDREAYEGSGNTIYF; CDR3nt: TGTGCCAGCAGCCAAGATCGGGAAGCTTATGAGGGTTCTGGAAACACCATATATTTT
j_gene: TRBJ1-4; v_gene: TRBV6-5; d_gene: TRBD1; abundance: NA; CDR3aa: CASSYGPGQGAGKLFF; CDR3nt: TGTGCCAGCAGTTACGGGCCCGGACAGGGGGCGGGAAAACTGTTTTTT
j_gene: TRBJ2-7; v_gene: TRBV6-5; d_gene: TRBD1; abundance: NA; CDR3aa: CASGTGIYEQYF; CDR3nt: TGTGCCAGTGGGACAGGGATATACGAGCAGTACTTC
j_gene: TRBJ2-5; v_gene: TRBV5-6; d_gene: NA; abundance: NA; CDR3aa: CASSLLQGGGETQYF; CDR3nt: TGTGCCAGCAGCTTACTACAGGGAGGGGGAGAGACCCAGTACTTC
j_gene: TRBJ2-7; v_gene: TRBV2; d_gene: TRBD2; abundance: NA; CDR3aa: CASRGDSARPSYEQYF; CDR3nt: TGTGCCAGCCGGGGGGATAGCGCCCGACCTTCCTACGAGCAGTACTTC
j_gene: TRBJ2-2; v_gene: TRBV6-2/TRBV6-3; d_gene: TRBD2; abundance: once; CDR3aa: CASSYTSSGGPTGELFF; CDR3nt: TGTGCCAGCAGTTACACCTCTAGCGGGGGGCCCACCGGGGAGCTGTTTTTT
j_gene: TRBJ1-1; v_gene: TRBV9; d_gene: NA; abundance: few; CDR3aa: CASSEKLRNTEAFF; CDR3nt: TGTGCCAGCAGTGAAAAACTGAGGAACACTGAAGCTTTCTTT
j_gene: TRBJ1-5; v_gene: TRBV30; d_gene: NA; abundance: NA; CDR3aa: CAWSYRGTAYSNQPQHF; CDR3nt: TGTGCCTGGAGCTATCGGGGGACGGCTTATAGCAATCAGCCCCAGCATTTT
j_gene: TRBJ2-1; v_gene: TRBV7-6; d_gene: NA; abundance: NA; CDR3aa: CASSLYAVYNEQFF; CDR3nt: TGTGCCAGCAGCTTATACGCGGTCTACAATGAGCAGTTCTTC
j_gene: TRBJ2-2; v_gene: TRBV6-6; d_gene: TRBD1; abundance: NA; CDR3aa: CASSPAGQGAAGELFF; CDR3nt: TGTGCCAGCAGTCCCGCAGGACAGGGGGCAGCGGGGGAGCTGTTTTTT
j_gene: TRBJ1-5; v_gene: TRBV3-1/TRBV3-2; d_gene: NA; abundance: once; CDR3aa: CASSPPGGQPQHF; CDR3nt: TGTGCCAGCAGCCCCCCGGGGGGTCAGCCCCAGCATTTT
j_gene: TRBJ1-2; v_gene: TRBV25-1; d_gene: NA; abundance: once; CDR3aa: CASSEFGGPNYGYTF; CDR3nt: TGTGCCAGCAGTGAATTCGGGGGACCTAACTATGGCTACACCTTC
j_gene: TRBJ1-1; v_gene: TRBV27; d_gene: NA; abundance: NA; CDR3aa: CASNEGGMNTEAFF; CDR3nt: TGTGCCAGCAATGAGGGGGGGATGAACACTGAAGCTTTCTTT
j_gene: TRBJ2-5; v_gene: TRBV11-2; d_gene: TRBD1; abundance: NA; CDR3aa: CASSTNPTGSQETQYF; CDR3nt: TGTGCCAGCAGCACAAACCCGACAGGGAGCCAAGAGACCCAGTACTTC
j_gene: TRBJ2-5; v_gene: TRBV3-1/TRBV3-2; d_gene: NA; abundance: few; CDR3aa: CASSQDAGSETQYF; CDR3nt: TGTGCCAGCAGCCAAGATGCGGGGTCCGAGACCCAGTACTTC
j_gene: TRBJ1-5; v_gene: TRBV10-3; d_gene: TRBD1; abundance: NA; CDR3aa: CAISGGQGFQPQHF; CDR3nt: TGTGCCATCAGCGGTGGACAGGGGTTTCAGCCCCAGCATTTT
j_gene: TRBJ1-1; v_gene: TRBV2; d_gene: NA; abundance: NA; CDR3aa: CASSEMRGTEAFF; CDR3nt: TGTGCCAGCAGTGAAATGAGGGGGACTGAAGCTTTCTTT
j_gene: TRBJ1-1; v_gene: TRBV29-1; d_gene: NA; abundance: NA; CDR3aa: CSVDPHRGNTEAFF; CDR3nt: TGCAGCGTCGACCCCCATAGAGGGAACACTGAAGCTTTCTTT
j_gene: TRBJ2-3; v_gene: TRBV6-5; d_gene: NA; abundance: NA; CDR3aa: CASSFPGSPNTQYF; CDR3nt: TGTGCCAGCAGTTTCCCGGGATCACCAAATACGCAGTATTTT
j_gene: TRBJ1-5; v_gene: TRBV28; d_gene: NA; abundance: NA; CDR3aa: CASSPRGGQISNQPQHF; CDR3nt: TGTGCCAGCAGTCCCCGGGGAGGGCAGATAAGCAATCAGCCCCAGCATTTT
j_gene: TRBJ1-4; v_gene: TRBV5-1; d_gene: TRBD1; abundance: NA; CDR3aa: CASSLEGGNEKLFF; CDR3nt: TGCGCCAGCAGCTTGGAAGGGGGCAATGAAAAACTGTTTTTT
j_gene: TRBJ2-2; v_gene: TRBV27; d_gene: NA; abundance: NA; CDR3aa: CASSVQGFAGELFF; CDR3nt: TGTGCCAGCAGTGTCCAGGGGTTTGCCGGGGAGCTGTTTTTT
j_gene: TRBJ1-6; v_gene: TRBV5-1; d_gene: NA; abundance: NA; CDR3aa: CASSQDYNSPLHF; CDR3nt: TGCGCCAGCTCCCAGGACTATAATTCACCCCTCCACTTT
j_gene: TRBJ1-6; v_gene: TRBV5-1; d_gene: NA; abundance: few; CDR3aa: CASSLVSDSPLHF; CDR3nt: TGCGCCAGCAGCTTGGTTTCGGATTCACCCCTCCACTTT
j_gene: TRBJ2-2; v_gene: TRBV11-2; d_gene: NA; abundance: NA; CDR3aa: CASSPSANTGELFF; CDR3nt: TGTGCCAGCAGCCCGTCAGCGAACACCGGGGAGCTGTTTTTT